A selection of T cell receptor beta chains follows, all from one sample in a study of T cells in Graves' hyperthyroidism and ophthalmopathy. One entry per CDR3 protein, called by TCRdb with MiXCR from the multiplex PCR reads. The data hold 500,000 to 600,000 distinct CDR3 sequences, with around 42% observed a single time. The sequencing input was peripheral blood or thyroid tissue (not recorded which). These receptors came from a woman aged 18-29 years with Graves' hyperthyroidism. The CDR3 runs from the conserved cysteine through the conserved F or W. A D gene is named only where the DNA matches it firmly. A row's size may be missing; if present it is once, few, many or a size class.

TRBV18	TRBJ2-7	NA	few	TGTGCCAGCTCACCAGTCAGAGGTGTTGGAGAGCAGTACTTC	CASSPVRGVGEQYF
TRBV2	TRBJ2-5	NA	many	TGTGCCAGCAGCCCCGGACAAATGCAAGAGACCCAGTACTTC	CASSPGQMQETQYF
TRBV15	TRBJ2-7	TRBD1	NA	TGTGCCACCAGCAGCCCCCTAGACAGGGTCACCTACGAGCAGTACTTC	CATSSPLDRVTYEQYF
TRBV12-3/TRBV12-4	TRBJ1-5	NA	few	TGTGCCAGCAGCAGTACAGGGAACAATCAGTCCCAGCATTTT	CASSSTGNNQSQHF
TRBV7-7	TRBJ2-1	NA	NA	TGTGCTAGCAGCCCAGGACGGAAGGGTGAGCAGTTCTTC	CASSPGRKGEQFF
TRBV7-3	TRBJ2-5	TRBD2	NA	TGTGCCAGCGGGAGCGGGGCCGGGGGAGAGACCCAGTACTTC	CASGSGAGGETQYF
TRBV29-1	TRBJ2-5	NA	NA	TGCAGCCTGGTCCGGGGTAGGCGGGAGACCCAGTACTTC	CSLVRGRRETQYF
TRBV7-9	TRBJ2-7	TRBD2	NA	TGTGCCAGCAGCTCCCAGCGGGGGGACTACGAGCAGTACTTC	CASSSQRGDYEQYF
TRBV2	TRBJ1-3	NA	few	TGTGCCAGCAGGTTATTGGAAAGCCAAGGAAACACCATATATTTT	CASRLLESQGNTIYF
TRBV7-9	TRBJ1-2	NA	NA	TGTGCCAGCAGCACTGTCCTCCCAGGCGAGCAGGGGACTAACTATGGCTACACCTTC	CASSTVLPGEQGTNYGYTF
TRBV7-6	TRBJ2-7	NA	many	TGTGCCAGCAGCCCAGCACTAGATGGGACCTACGAGCAGTACTTC	CASSPALDGTYEQYF
TRBV20-1	TRBJ2-1	NA	NA	TGCAGTGCTAGTAATTTAGCGGAGCACTACAATGAGCAGTTCTTC	CSASNLAEHYNEQFF
TRBV7-8	TRBJ2-3	NA	few	TGTGCCAGCAGCCCCTTCGGGAGTGGGGGGCAATCAGATACGCAGTATTTT	CASSPFGSGGQSDTQYF
TRBV2	TRBJ2-5	NA	many	TGTGCCAGCAGTGGCAGCTACCAAGAGACCCAGTACTTC	CASSGSYQETQYF
TRBV10-3	TRBJ1-1	NA	NA	TGTGCCATCAATCGGGGACTAGGGGAAGCTTTCTTT	CAINRGLGEAFF